A selection of T cell receptor beta chains follows, all from one sample in a study of blood T cell repertoires in COVID-19. This table comes from immunoSEQ multiplex PCR, and its TCRdb copy is limited to in-frame clones, with some not included. The sample lists 100,000 to 150,000 clones; 70% to 90% were seen once. Sequenced: peripheral blood. These receptors came from a man aged 50 to 59 with acute or convalescent COVID-19. Both conserved end residues are part of each CDR3. D genes are given only for firm matches. A clone size is listed for some rows: how often the clone was seen (once, few, many), or a class if it is expanded.

TRBD1 | TRBJ1-4 | TRBV6-5 | - | TGTGCCAGCAGTAGGGAGGGACAGGGAAATGAAAAACTGTTTTTT | CASSREGQGNEKLFF
TRBD1 | TRBJ1-6 | TRBV30 | - | TGTGCCTGGACCCGACAGGGCCTCTATAATTCACCCCTCCACTTT | CAWTRQGLYNSPLHF
- | TRBJ2-7 | TRBV3-1/TRBV3-2 | - | TGTGCCAGCAGCCAAAGGAAAACCGGGACACCCTACGAGCAGTACTTC | CASSQRKTGTPYEQYF
TRBD1 | TRBJ2-1 | TRBV28 | - | TGTGCCAGCCAGGGACAGGGATCCTACAATGAGCAGTTCTTC | CASQGQGSYNEQFF
- | TRBJ1-1 | TRBV5-1 | - | TGCGCCAGCAGGGGGCTGGGGAACACTGAAGCTTTCTTT | CASRGLGNTEAFF
TRBD1 | TRBJ1-2 | TRBV29-1 | - | TGCAGCGTCGGGGGACAGGGGCAACTCGGCTACACCTTC | CSVGGQGQLGYTF
- | TRBJ2-7 | TRBV3-1/TRBV3-2 | - | TGTGCCAGCAGCCAAGATGGGCGAATCTCCTACGAGCAGTACTTC | CASSQDGRISYEQYF
TRBD2 | TRBJ2-3 | TRBV10-2 | - | TGCGCCAGCAGTGACCCCCCCTTGCCTAGCGGGAGTCCTGATACGCAGTATTTT | CASSDPPLPSGSPDTQYF
TRBD2 | TRBJ2-5 | TRBV27 | - | TGTGCCAGCCCCCGGACTAGCGGGAGGTCTAAAACGTACCAAGAGACCCAGTACTTC | CASPRTSGRSKTYQETQYF
- | TRBJ2-5 | TRBV18 | - | TGTGCCAGCTCACCGGGGCAGCAAGAGACCCAGTACTTC | CASSPGQQETQYF
- | TRBJ1-1 | TRBV5-1 | - | TGCGCCAGCAGCCCGTCCCCGGGATCATTTGAAGCTTTCTTT | CASSPSPGSFEAFF
- | TRBJ2-5 | TRBV4-1 | - | TGCGCCAGCAGCCAAGGGACAGTTGAGACCCAGTACTTC | CASSQGTVETQYF
- | TRBJ2-1 | TRBV19 | - | TGTGCCAGTAGTGCTCAACCGGGAACAATGTCCTACAATGAGCAGTTCTTC | CASSAQPGTMSYNEQFF
- | TRBJ2-1 | TRBV6-5 | - | TGTGCCAGCAGTTGGCGGTCCCACAATGAGCAGTTCTTC | CASSWRSHNEQFF
- | TRBJ2-7 | TRBV3-1/TRBV3-2 | - | TGTGCCAGCAGCCAAGGGGCAGTATACGAGCAGTACTTC | CASSQGAVYEQYF
TRBD1 | TRBJ1-6 | TRBV7-6 | - | TGTGCCAGCAGCAAACAGGGGAACACCTATAATTCACCCCTCCACTTT | CASSKQGNTYNSPLHF
- | TRBJ1-2 | TRBV21-1 | - | TGTGCCAGCAGCAAACGGGGAGGAGGGAACTATGGCTACACCTTC | CASSKRGGGNYGYTF
- | TRBJ2-7 | TRBV5-1 | - | TGCGCCAGCACCCCGAGAGGAGGCTCCCTTACCTACGAGCAGTACTTC | CASTPRGGSLTYEQYF
- | TRBJ1-2 | TRBV2 | - | TGTGCCAGCAGTGACGGTGGGCAGGGTCGTGGCTACACCTTC | CASSDGGQGRGYTF
TRBD1 | TRBJ1-5 | TRBV27 | - | TGTGCCAGCATGAGATTCGGGACAGGGGGTCGTTTTCAGCCCCAGCATTTT | CASMRFGTGGRFQPQHF
- | TRBJ1-1 | TRBV11-2 | - | TGTGCCAGCAGCTTATTACCCGGGGGGACTGAAGCTTTCTTT | CASSLLPGGTEAFF
- | TRBJ2-1 | TRBV27 | many | TGTGCCAGCAGTTTAACCCGGGACACCTACAATGAGCAGTTCTTC | CASSLTRDTYNEQFF
- | TRBJ2-7 | TRBV18 | - | TGTGCCAGCTCACCACCGAATAGGGACAACTCCTACGAGCAGTACTTC | CASSPPNRDNSYEQYF
- | TRBJ1-2 | TRBV11-2 | - | TGTGCCAGCAGCTTGCCGGGGGTCCAGGACTATGGCTACACCTTC | CASSLPGVQDYGYTF
- | TRBJ1-1 | TRBV6-5 | - | TGTGCCAGCAGTTATCAGCTGGGGGGTGCGAGGGCTTTCTTT | CASSYQLGGARAFF
- | TRBJ1-1 | TRBV5-1 | - | TGCGCCAGCAGCTTGGCAGGCGAAGCTTTCTTT | CASSLAGEAFF